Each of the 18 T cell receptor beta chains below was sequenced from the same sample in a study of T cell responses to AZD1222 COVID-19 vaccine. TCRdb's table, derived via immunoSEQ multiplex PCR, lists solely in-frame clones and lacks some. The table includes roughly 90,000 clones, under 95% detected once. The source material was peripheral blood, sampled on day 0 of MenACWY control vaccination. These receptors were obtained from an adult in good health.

CDR3 loop: CASTPAGQGVCYAGNQPQHF. CDR3 DNA sequence: TGCGCCAGCACCCCGGCGGGGCAGGGAGTTTGTTATGCGGGCAATCAGCCCCAGCATTTT. The rearrangement uses TRBV23-1 and TRBJ1-5; possible D gene TRBD1, 5 bases. TRBV23-1 is an ORF, with its function uncertain. V dropped 7 bases and J dropped 2 bases, with 30 bases sitting between them. The CDR3 sequence is 20 residues long.

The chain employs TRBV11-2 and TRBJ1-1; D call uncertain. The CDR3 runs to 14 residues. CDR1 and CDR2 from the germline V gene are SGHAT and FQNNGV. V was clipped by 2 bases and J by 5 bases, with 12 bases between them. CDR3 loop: CASSLYGLGTEAFF. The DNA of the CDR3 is TGTGCCAGCAGCTTATACGGTCTGGGGACTGAAGCTTTCTTT.

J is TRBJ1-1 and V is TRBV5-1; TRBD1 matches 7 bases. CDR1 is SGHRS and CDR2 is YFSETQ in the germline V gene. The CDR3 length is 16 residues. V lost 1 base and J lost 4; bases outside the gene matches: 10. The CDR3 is CASSLQPTGAGTEAFF. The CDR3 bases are TGCGCCAGCAGCTTGCAGCCCACAGGGGCGGGCACTGAAGCTTTCTTT.

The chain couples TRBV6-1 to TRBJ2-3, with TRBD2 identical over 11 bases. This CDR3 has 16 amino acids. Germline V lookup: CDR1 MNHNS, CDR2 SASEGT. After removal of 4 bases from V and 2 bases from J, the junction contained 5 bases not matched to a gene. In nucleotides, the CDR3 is TGTGCCAGCAGTGGACAGACTAGCGGGGCCACAGATACGCAGTATTTT. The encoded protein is CASSGQTSGATDTQYF.

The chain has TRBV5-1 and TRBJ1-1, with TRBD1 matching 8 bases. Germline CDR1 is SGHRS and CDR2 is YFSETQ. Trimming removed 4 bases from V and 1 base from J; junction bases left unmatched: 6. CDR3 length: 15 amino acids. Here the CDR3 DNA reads TGCGCCAGCAGCCCGGGACAGGTATCGAACACTGAAGCTTTCTTT. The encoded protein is CASSPGQVSNTEAFF.

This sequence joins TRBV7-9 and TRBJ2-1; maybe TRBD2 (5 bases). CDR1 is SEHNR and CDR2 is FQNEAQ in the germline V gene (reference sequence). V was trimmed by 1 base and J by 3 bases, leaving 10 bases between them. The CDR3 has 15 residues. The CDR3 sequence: CASSLGGSVYNEQFF. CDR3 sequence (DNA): TGTGCCAGCAGCTTAGGGGGTAGCGTCTACAATGAGCAGTTCTTC.

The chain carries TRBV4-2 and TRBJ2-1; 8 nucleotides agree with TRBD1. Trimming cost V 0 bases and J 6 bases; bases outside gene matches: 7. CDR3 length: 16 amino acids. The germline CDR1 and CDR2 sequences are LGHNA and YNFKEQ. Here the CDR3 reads CASSQDMGTGFNEQFF. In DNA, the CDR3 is TGTGCCAGCAGCCAAGATATGGGGACAGGCTTCAATGAGCAGTTCTTC.

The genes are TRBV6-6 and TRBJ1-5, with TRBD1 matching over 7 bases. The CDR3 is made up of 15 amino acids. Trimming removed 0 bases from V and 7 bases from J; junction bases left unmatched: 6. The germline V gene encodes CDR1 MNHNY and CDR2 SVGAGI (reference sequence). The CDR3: CASSYSLGGGQPQHF. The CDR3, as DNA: TGTGCCAGCAGTTACTCCTTAGGGGGCGGACAGCCCCAGCATTTT.

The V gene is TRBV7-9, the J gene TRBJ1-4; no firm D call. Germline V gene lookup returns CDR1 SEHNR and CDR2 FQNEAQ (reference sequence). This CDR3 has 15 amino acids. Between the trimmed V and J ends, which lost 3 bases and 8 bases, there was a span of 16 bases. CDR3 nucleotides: TGTGCCAGCAGCTTTCGGGGAGGTCAAATCGAAAAACTGTTTTTT. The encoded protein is CASSFRGGQIEKLFF.

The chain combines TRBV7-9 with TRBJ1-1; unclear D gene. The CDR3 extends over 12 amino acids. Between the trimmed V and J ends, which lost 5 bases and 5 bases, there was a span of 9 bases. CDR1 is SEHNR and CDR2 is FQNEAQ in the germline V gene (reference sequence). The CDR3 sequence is CASSLLGTEAFF. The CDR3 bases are TGTGCCAGCAGCCTCCTGGGGACTGAAGCTTTCTTT.

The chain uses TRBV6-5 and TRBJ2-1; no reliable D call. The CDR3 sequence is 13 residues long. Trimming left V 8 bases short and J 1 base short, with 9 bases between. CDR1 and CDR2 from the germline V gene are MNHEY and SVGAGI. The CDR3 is CASWSPSYNEQFF. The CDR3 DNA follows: TGTGCCAGCTGGTCCCCGTCCTACAATGAGCAGTTCTTC.

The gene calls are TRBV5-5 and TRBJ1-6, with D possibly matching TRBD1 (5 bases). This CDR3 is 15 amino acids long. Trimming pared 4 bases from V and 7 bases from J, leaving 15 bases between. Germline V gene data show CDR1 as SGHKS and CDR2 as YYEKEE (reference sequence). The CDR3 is CASSPNWDPNSPLHF. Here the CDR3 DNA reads TGTGCCAGCAGCCCAAACTGGGACCCCAATTCACCCCTCCACTTT.

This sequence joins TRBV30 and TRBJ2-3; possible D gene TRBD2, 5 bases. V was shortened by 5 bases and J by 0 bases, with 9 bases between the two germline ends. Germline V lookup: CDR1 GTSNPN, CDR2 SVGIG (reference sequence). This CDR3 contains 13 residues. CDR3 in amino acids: CAWDRTSTDTQYF. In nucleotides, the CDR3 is TGTGCCTGGGATCGGACTAGCACAGATACGCAGTATTTT.

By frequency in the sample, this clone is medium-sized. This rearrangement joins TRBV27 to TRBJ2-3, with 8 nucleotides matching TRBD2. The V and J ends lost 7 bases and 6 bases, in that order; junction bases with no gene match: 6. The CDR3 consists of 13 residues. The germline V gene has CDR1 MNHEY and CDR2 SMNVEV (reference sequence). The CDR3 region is CASTYSGGDTQYF. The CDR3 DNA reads TGTGCCAGCACCTACTCGGGGGGGGATACGCAGTATTTT.

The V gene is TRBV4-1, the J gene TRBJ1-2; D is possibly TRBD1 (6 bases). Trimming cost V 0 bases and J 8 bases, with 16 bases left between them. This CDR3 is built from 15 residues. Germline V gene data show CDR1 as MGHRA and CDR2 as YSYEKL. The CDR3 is CASSQEPRTVKGYTF. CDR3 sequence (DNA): TGCGCCAGCAGCCAAGAACCACGGACAGTCAAAGGCTACACCTTC.

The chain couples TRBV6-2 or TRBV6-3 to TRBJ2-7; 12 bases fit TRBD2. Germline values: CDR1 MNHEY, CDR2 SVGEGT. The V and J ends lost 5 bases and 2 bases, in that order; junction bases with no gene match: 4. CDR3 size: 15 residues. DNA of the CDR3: TGTGCCAGCAGTACGACTAGCGGGAGAACCTACGAGCAGTACTTC. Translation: CASSTTSGRTYEQYF.

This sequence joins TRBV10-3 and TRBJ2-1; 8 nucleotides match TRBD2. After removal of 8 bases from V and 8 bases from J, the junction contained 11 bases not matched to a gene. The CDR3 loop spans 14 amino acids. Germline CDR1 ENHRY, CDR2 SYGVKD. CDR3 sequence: CAIRGSGSFDEQFF. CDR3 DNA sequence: TGTGCCATCCGGGGGAGCGGGAGTTTTGATGAGCAGTTCTTC.

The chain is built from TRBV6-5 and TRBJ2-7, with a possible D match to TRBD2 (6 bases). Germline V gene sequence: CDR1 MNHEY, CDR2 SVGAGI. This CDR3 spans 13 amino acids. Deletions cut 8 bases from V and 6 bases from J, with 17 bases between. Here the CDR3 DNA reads TGTGCCAGCCCGGCGGGGAAGCAGGGCGAGCAGTACTTC. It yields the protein CASPAGKQGEQYF.